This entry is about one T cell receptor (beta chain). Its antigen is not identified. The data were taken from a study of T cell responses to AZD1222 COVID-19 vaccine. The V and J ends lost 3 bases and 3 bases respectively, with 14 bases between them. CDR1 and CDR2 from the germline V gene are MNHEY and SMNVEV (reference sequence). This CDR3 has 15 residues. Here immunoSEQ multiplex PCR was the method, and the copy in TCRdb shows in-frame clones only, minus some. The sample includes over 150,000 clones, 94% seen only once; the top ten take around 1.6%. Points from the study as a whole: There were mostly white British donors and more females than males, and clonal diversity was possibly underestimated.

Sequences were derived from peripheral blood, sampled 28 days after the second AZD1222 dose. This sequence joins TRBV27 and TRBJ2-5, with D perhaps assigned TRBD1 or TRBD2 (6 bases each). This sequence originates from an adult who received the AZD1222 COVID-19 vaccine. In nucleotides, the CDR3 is TGTGCCAGCAGTTTGGGGGGCTATTGGGAAGAGACCCAGTACTTC. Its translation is CASSLGGYWEETQYF.